This is a list of T cell receptor beta chains from one sample in a study of T cells after yellow fever vaccination. TCRdb passed the 5' RACE reads through MiXCR, listing each CDR3 protein once. This sample has a few hundred thousand distinct CDR3 sequences, with over 15% found just once. The sequencing here drew on PBMCs, taken 15 days after the yellow fever booster vaccination. The receptors shown here come from a man aged 30-40 years who received the YFV17D yellow fever vaccine. Both conserved end residues are part of each CDR3. The D gene is left open where the match is weak. A clone size is listed for some rows: how often the clone was seen (once, few, many), or a class if it is expanded.

d_call,j_call,clone_size,v_call,cdr3_nt,cdr3_aa
.,TRBJ2-5,few,TRBV5-6,TGTGCCAGCAGTTCCTATCTAGGGGAGACCCAGTACTTC,CASSSYLGETQYF
.,TRBJ2-7,.,TRBV19,TGTGCCAGTAGTATGGAGGGGGTCTACGAGCAGTACTTC,CASSMEGVYEQYF
TRBD1,TRBJ2-3,.,TRBV7-6,TGTGCCAGCAGCGGGACAGGGAGCACAGATACGCAGTATTTT,CASSGTGSTDTQYF
.,TRBJ1-4,few,TRBV28,TGTGCCAGCAGTTTACCCCGGAGGGAAAAACTGTTTTTT,CASSLPRREKLFF
.,TRBJ2-7,.,TRBV7-2,TGTGCCAGCAGCGCTCTTCGATTAGGGGGAGTTATCTACGAGCAGTACTTC,CASSALRLGGVIYEQYF
.,TRBJ2-6,.,TRBV19,TGTGCCAGTAGGAGCTCCGCGGGATCTGGGGCCAACGTCCTGACTTTC,CASRSSAGSGANVLTF
TRBD1,TRBJ2-7,.,TRBV20-1,TGCAGTGCCCTCCGGGACAGGGACTACGAGCAGTACTTC,CSALRDRDYEQYF
TRBD2,TRBJ2-7,.,TRBV7-2,TGTGCCAGCAGCTCCGCACGGACGGGGGGAGAGCAGTACTTC,CASSSARTGGEQYF
.,TRBJ2-7,.,TRBV20-1,TGCAGTGCCACCTTCCCGGGTACAGGGACCTACGAGCAGTACTTC,CSATFPGTGTYEQYF
.,TRBJ2-3,.,TRBV5-1,TGCGCCAGCAAGGACGCATCTAGCACAGATACGCAGTATTTT,CASKDASSTDTQYF
TRBD1,TRBJ2-5,.,TRBV6-5,TGTGCCAGCAGTTCCTCGACAGGGGGAGAGACCCAGTACTTC,CASSSSTGGETQYF
TRBD2,TRBJ2-1,few,TRBV29-1,TGCAGCGCTCGACTAGCGGGTGACAATGAGCAGTTCTTC,CSARLAGDNEQFF
.,TRBJ1-3,.,TRBV15,TGTGCCACCAGCCCCTACTACAGGGACTCTGGAAACACCATATATTTT,CATSPYYRDSGNTIYF
TRBD2,TRBJ2-7,once,TRBV5-1,TGCGCCAGCAGCCTCCAAAAGACTAGCGGGAGTCTAGACGAGCAGTACTTC,CASSLQKTSGSLDEQYF
TRBD1,TRBJ1-5,few,TRBV7-2,TGTGCCAGCAGCCCAGGGGGACTTGGGCAGCCCCAGCATTTT,CASSPGGLGQPQHF
TRBD1,TRBJ1-1,few,TRBV5-1,TGCGCCAGCAGCTTCCGGACAGGGGAGGCTTTCTTT,CASSFRTGEAFF
TRBD2,TRBJ2-7,.,TRBV7-2,TGTGCCAGCAGCTTGAGGCCTAGCGGGTATAAAAGCTCCTACGAGCAGTACTTC,CASSLRPSGYKSSYEQYF
.,TRBJ2-7,few,TRBV4-3,TGCGCCAGCAGCCAAAGGAGCGGGCCCGCCTACGAGCAGTACTTC,CASSQRSGPAYEQYF
TRBD1,TRBJ2-3,.,TRBV6-1,TGTGCCAGCAGACTTAACCGGGACAGAGCAGATACGCAGTATTTT,CASRLNRDRADTQYF
.,TRBJ2-2,.,TRBV12-3/TRBV12-4,TGTGCCAGCAGAGATGACAGGATCACCGGGGAGCTGTTTTTT,CASRDDRITGELFF
.,TRBJ1-3,.,TRBV9,TGTGCCAGCAGCGTATCAGGGAGCTCTGGAAACACCATATATTTT,CASSVSGSSGNTIYF
.,TRBJ2-7,few,TRBV11-2,TGTGCCAGCAGCTTAGATGGGGGAGTTGGCGAGCAGTACTTC,CASSLDGGVGEQYF
TRBD2,TRBJ2-1,few,TRBV18,TGTGCCAGCTCACTAGCCGGGACTAGCCATGAGCAGTTCTTC,CASSLAGTSHEQFF